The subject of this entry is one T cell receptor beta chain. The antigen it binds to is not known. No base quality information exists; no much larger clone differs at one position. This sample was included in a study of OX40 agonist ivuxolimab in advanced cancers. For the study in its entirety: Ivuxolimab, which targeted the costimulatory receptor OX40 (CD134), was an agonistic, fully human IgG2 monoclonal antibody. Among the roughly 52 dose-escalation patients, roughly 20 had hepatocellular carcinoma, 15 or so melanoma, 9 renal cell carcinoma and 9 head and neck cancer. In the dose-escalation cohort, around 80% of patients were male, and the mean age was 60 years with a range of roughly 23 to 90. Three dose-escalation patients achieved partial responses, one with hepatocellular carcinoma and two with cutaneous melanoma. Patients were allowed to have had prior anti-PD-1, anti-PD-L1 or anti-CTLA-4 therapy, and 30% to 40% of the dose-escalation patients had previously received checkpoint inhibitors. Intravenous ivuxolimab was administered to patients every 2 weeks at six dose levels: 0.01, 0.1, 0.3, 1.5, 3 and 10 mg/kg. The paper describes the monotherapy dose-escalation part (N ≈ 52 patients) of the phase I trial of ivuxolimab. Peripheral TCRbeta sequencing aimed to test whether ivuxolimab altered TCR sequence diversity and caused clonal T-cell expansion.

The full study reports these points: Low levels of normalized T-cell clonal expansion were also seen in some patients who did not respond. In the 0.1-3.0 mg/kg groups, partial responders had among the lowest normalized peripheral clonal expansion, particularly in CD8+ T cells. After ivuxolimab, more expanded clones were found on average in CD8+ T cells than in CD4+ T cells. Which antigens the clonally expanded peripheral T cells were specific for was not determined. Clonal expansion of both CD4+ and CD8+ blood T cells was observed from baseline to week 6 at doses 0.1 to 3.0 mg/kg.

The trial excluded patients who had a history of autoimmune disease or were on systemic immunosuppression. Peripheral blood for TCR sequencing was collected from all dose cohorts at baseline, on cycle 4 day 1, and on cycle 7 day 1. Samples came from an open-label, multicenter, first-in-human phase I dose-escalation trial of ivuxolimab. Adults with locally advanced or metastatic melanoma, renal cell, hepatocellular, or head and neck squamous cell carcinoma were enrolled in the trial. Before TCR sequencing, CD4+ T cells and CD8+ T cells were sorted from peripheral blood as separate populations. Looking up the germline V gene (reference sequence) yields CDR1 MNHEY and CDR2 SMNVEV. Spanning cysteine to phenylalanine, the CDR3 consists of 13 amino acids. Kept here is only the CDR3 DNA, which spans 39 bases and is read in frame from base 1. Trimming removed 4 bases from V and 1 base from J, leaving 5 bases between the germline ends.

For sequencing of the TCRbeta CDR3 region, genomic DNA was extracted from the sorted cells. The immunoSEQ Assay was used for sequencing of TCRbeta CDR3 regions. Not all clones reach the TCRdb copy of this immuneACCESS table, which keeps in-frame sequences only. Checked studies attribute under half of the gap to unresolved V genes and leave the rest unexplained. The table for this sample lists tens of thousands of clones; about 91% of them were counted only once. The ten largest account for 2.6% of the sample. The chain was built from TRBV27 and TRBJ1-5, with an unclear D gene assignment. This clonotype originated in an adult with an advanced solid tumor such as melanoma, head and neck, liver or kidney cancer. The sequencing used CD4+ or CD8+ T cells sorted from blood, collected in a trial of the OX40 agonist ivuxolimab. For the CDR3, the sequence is CASSYKSNQPQHF. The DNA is TGTGCCAGCAGTTATAAGAGCAATCAGCCCCAGCATTTT.